This section outlines one T cell receptor beta chain sequence together with its context. Its target is not known. This sample is drawn from a study of T cell responses to AZD1222 COVID-19 vaccine. Study-wide points: A reported finding is that nearly half of spike-specific TCRs target unmutated variant regions.

Libraries were prepared by immunoSEQ multiplex PCR; TCRdb keeps only in-frame clonotypes and omits some of them. The sample comprises 190,000 or so clones, about 94% of which are singletons, and approximately 1% rests with the top ten. The sample consisted of peripheral blood, taken 28 days after the second AZD1222 dose. This TCR was sampled from an adult who received the AZD1222 COVID-19 vaccine.

The CDR3 nucleotides read TGTGCCAGCAGACCCAGCTACAATGAGCAGTTCTTC. Its translation is CASRPSYNEQFF. This chain uses TRBV6-1 with TRBJ2-1, with D hard to call. Trimming left V 6 bases short and J 3 bases short, with 6 bases between. CDR1 is MNHNS, CDR2 SASEGT, per germline. This CDR3 is 12 amino acids long.